Below, 3 T cell receptor beta chains from the same sample are listed, as sequenced in a study of blood T cell repertoires in COVID-19. This table comes from immunoSEQ multiplex PCR, and its TCRdb copy is limited to in-frame clones, with some not included. The table shows about 76,000 clones, with 80% to 90% occurring only once. The sample taken for sequencing was peripheral blood. Every receptor here comes from an older woman with acute or convalescent COVID-19.

The V gene is TRBV28, the J gene TRBJ1-1, with 7 bases lining up with TRBD1. Germline assignment: CDR1 MDHEN and CDR2 SYDVKM. The CDR3 length is 14 residues. After removal of 4 bases from V and 9 bases from J, the junction contained 11 bases not matched to a gene. This chain's CDR3 is CASSSVRQGTKAFF. The DNA for the CDR3 is TGTGCCAGCAGTTCCGTCCGACAGGGTACGAAAGCTTTCTTT.

The genes are TRBV6-5 and TRBJ1-2; no firm D call. Germline loops: CDR1 MNHEY, CDR2 SVGAGI. This CDR3 region has 14 residues. Trimming took off 2 bases at V and 4 bases at J, with 11 bases between the two ends. This CDR3 reads CASSYSGTVYGYTF. The CDR3 DNA is TGTGCCAGCAGTTACAGTGGCACCGTCTATGGCTACACCTTC.

This clone was recorded once. The chain recombines TRBV6-1 with TRBJ1-4; 12 nucleotides line up with TRBD1. Unmatched junction bases numbered 14, after V lost 4 bases and J lost 8 bases. CDR3 length: 18 residues. The germline gives CDR1 MNHNS, CDR2 SASEGT. This chain's CDR3 is CASSGVRGQGALGEKLFF. CDR3 nucleotides: TGTGCCAGCAGTGGGGTGCGGGGACAGGGGGCGTTGGGCGAAAAACTGTTTTTT.